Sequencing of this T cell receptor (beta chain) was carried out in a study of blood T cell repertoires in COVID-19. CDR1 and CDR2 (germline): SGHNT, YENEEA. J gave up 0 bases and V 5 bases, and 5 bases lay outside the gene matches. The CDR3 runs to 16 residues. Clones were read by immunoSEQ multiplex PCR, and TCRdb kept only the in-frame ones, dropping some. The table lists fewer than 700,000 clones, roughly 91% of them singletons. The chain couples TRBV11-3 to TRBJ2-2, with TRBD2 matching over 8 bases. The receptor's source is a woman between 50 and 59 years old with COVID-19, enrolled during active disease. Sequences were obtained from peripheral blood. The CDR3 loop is CASSPGGGSNTGELFF. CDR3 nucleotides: TGTGCCAGCAGCCCGGGGGGGGGATCGAACACCGGGGAGCTGTTTTTT.